This T cell receptor (beta chain) was sequenced in a study of beta chain features in type 1 diabetes. This clone was picked up a small number of times. Its antigen is unknown. Study-level points and caveats: For Type 1 diabetes patients, all four CD4+ subsets carried TCRB CDR3s that were moderately but significantly shorter.

Expressed TCRB transcripts were sequenced, since all the RNA that had been isolated was reverse transcribed. The table came from immunoSEQ multiplex PCR; TCRdb's copy has only in-frame clones and leaves some out. The table includes about 140,000 clones, 13% detected once. Germline lookup yields CDR1 SGHNT and CDR2 YYREEE (reference sequence). The CDR3 covers 16 residues. Trimming stripped 0 bases from V and 4 bases from J, with 16 bases between. The chain combines TRBV5-4 with TRBJ2-5; D perhaps matches TRBD2 (5 bases). The sample taken for sequencing was central memory CD4+ T cells from blood. This TCR was sampled from a man between 18 and 29 years old with type 1 diabetes. The CDR3 here is CASSLAAAPSRETQYF. Here the CDR3 DNA reads TGTGCCAGCAGCTTGGCAGCGGCCCCCAGCCGAGAGACCCAGTACTTC.